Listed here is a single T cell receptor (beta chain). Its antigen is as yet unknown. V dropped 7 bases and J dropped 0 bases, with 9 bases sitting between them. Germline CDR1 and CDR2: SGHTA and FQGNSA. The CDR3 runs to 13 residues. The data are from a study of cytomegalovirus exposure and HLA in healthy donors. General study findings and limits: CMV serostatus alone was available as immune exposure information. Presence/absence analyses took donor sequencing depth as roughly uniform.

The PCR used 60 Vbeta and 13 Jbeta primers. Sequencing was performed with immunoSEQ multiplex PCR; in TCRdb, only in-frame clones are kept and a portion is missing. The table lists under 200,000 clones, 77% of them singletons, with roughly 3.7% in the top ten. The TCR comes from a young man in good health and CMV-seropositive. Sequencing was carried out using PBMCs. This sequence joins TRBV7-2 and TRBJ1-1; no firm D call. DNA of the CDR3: TGTGCCAGCACCGACAACCTGAACACTGAAGCTTTCTTT. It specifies CASTDNLNTEAFF.